A single sample is the source of the 17 T cell receptor beta chains below, sequenced in a study of beta chain features in type 1 diabetes. Whole-study findings and limits: Patients with Type 1 diabetes showed moderately but significantly shorter TCRB CDR3s in all four CD4+ subsets.

The investigators reverse transcribed all of the isolated RNA, so they sequenced expressed TCRB transcripts. Sequencing used immunoSEQ multiplex PCR; TCRdb keeps in-frame clones, though not all of them. The sample shows over 120,000 clones, about 13% of them seen only once. Their antigen targets remain unknown. The sample consisted of central memory CD4+ T cells from blood. These receptors were taken from a man between 18 and 35 years old with type 1 diabetes.

The table lists this clone with a few counts. Different DNA sequences within this sample yield the same CDR3. The rearrangement uses TRBV20-1 and TRBJ2-1; D not certain. CDR1 is DFQATT, CDR2 SNEGSKA, per germline (reference sequence). CDR3 length: 11 residues. V gave up 6 bases and J gave up 2 bases, with 5 bases separating them. CDR3 region: CSARAYNEQFF. The CDR3 nucleotides are TGCAGTGCCCGGGCCTACAATGAGCAGTTCTTC.

This clone has a handful of counts. The gene calls are TRBV2 and TRBJ1-1, with 10 positions matching TRBD1. Germline V gives CDR1 SNHLY, CDR2 FYNNEI. The CDR3 sequence is 18 residues long. After removal of 6 bases from V and 4 bases from J, the junction contained 17 bases not matched to a gene. The CDR3 loop is CASSGQAGQGTKGTEAFF. In nucleotides, the CDR3 is TGTGCCAGCAGCGGACAGGCGGGACAGGGGACTAAAGGCACTGAAGCTTTCTTT.

The gene calls are TRBV2 and TRBJ1-5; D perhaps matches TRBD1 (5 bases). Trimming shortened V by 11 bases and J by 6 bases, and 17 bases separated the two germline ends. There are 13 residues in the CDR3. CDR1 and CDR2 from the germline V gene are SNHLY and FYNNEI. CDR3: CAGLDTQGQPQHF. CDR3 bases: TGTGCCGGGTTGGACACTCAGGGTCAGCCCCAGCATTTT.

In its sample, this clone was seen a few times. The J gene is TRBJ2-6, the V gene TRBV7-9; D may correspond to TRBD1 or TRBD2 (6 bases each). V was trimmed by 4 bases and J by 5 bases, leaving 12 bases between them. Germline V lookup: CDR1 SEHNR, CDR2 FQNEAQ (reference sequence). CDR3 length: 15 amino acids. CDR3: CASSYEGGWANVLTF. CDR3 bases: TGTGCCAGCAGCTACGAGGGGGGCTGGGCCAACGTCCTGACTTTC.

Turning to this clone: This likely reflects a read error, since a far larger clone is one base away. The rearrangement uses TRBV10-3 and TRBJ2-1; 7 positions match TRBD1. From germline, CDR1 is ENHRY and CDR2 SYGVKD. CDR3 length: 14 residues. Trimming took 7 bases from V and 2 from J; bases not matched to a gene: 5. This chain's CDR3 is CAIKGADPYNEQFF. In nucleotides, the CDR3 is TGTGCCATCAAGGGGGCCGACCCCTACAATGAGCAGTTCTTC.

This clone was recorded a few times. The chain employs TRBV7-2 and TRBJ2-1; 9 bases are a match to TRBD2. The J segment lost 7 bases and the V segment lost 5 bases, leaving 15 bases of the junction unmatched. The CDR3 spans 17 residues. Germline CDR1 SGHTA, CDR2 FQGNSA. The CDR3 protein is CASSRLSRGGALNEQFF. CDR3 DNA sequence: TGTGCCAGCAGCCGCCTTTCCCGCGGGGGGGCTTTGAATGAGCAGTTCTTC.

This clone showed up just a few times. V and J are TRBV19 and TRBJ2-2; D not resolved. The V gene's germline CDR1 is LNHDA and CDR2 SQIVND (reference sequence). CDR3 length: 16 residues. Trimming took off 5 bases at V and 0 bases at J, with 13 bases between the two ends. CDR3 coding DNA: TGTGCCAGTAGTCTTCGGACCGTAGCGAACACCGGGGAGCTGTTTTTT. Residues: CASSLRTVANTGELFF.

The chain carries TRBV18 and TRBJ1-5; a weak D match, TRBD1 (5 bases). The CDR3 covers 13 residues. The germline gives CDR1 KGHSH, CDR2 LQKENI. With 6 bases removed from V and 8 bases from J, the gap between germline ends came to 14 bases. CDR3 nucleotides: TGTGCCAGCTCTATACAGGCCCCCAAGCCCCAGCATTTT. This codes for CASSIQAPKPQHF.

The chain links TRBV10-2 to TRBJ2-5; the match to TRBD1 covers 10 bases. The CDR3 extends over 14 amino acids. V dropped 8 bases and J dropped 4; count of bases not matched to a gene: 7. CDR1 and CDR2 from the germline V gene are WSHSY and SAAADI. The CDR3 region has the DNA TGCGCCAGCTTGCCGGGACAGGGGCGAGAGACCCAGTACTTC. It encodes CASLPGQGRETQYF.

The sample holds a few counts of this clone. The rearrangement uses TRBV5-1 and TRBJ2-3; possibly TRBD1 for D (5 bases). The V gene's germline CDR1 is SGHRS and CDR2 YFSETQ. V was clipped by 9 bases and J by 1 base, with 12 bases between them. The CDR3 spans 13 residues. Here the CDR3 DNA reads TGCGCCACCTCAGAGACAGGCACAGATACGCAGTATTTT. Translated: CATSETGTDTQYF.

This clone was seen only a few times. The J gene is TRBJ2-1, the V gene TRBV10-3; TRBD1 matches 11 bases. CDR3 size: 15 residues. CDR1 is ENHRY and CDR2 is SYGVKD in the germline V gene. Trimming at V came to 6 bases and at J to 9 bases, leaving 10 bases not matched to a gene. In nucleotides, the CDR3 is TGTGCCATCAGCCGGACAGGGGGCCTGCGGGCTGAGCAGTTCTTC. This codes for CAISRTGGLRAEQFF.

The gene calls are TRBV6-1 and TRBJ2-7; D perhaps matches TRBD2 (6 bases). The length of the CDR3 is 12 residues. V was clipped by 6 bases and J by 6 bases, with 12 bases between them. Germline loops: CDR1 MNHNS, CDR2 SASEGT. The CDR3 reads CASRTDGGEQYF. CDR3 bases: TGTGCCAGCAGGACGGACGGGGGCGAGCAGTACTTC.

The V call is TRBV20-1, the J call TRBJ2-3; D not certain. Germline V gene data show CDR1 as DFQATT and CDR2 as SNEGSKA (reference sequence). V was pared by 6 bases and J by 13 bases, with 17 bases between. CDR3 length equals 11 residues. The CDR3 spells CSAHGPVGKYF. The CDR3 DNA reads TGCAGTGCCCACGGACCCGTGGGAAAGTATTTT.

The chain recombines TRBV5-1 with TRBJ2-7; D perhaps matches TRBD2 (6 bases). The CDR3 runs 15 residues. Trimming shortened V by 0 bases and J by 0 bases, and 10 bases separated the two germline ends. CDR1 is SGHRS and CDR2 is YFSETQ in the germline V gene. The CDR3 nucleotides read TGCGCCAGCAGCTTGGATGGGACTGACTCCTACGAGCAGTACTTC. Protein: CASSLDGTDSYEQYF.

The chain carries TRBV6-5 and TRBJ2-5; TRBD1 is a possible D gene (6 bases). Germline V CDR1 and CDR2: MNHEY, SVGAGI. Trimming pared 6 bases from V and 7 bases from J, leaving 21 bases between. The CDR3 is 15 residues long. The CDR3 DNA reads as TGTGCCAGCAGCGACAGGCGGCCGGAGGCGGGGACCCAGTACTTC. Its translation: CASSDRRPEAGTQYF.

J is TRBJ2-5 and V is TRBV6-1; 9 bases line up with TRBD1. This CDR3 is built from 14 residues. V lost 5 bases, J lost 2 bases, and 3 bases stayed unmatched. Germline assignment: CDR1 MNHNS and CDR2 SASEGT. CDR3 in DNA: TGTGCCAGCAGTACTGGACAGGGGCAAGAGACCCAGTACTTC. Translation: CASSTGQGQETQYF.

The chain combines TRBV27 with TRBJ2-6; TRBD1 agrees at 8 bases. CDR1 is MNHEY, CDR2 SMNVEV, per germline (reference sequence). The ends lost 5 bases at V and 0 bases at J; junction bases unmatched: 9. There are 18 residues in the CDR3. Written as DNA, the CDR3 is TGTGCCAGCAGTCTGTATGGACAGGGACGCTCTGGGGCCAACGTCCTGACTTTC. Encoded protein: CASSLYGQGRSGANVLTF.